Here is one TCR beta chain with its context. The protocol was immunoSEQ multiplex PCR, while the TCRdb copy is restricted to in-frame clones and leaves out a portion. Of more than 75,000 clones listed, 85% to 90% are singletons. This specimen comes from a study of blood T cell repertoires in COVID-19. Whole-study context: Spain, Italy and the United States supplied samples that represented acute and convalescent COVID-19. The cDNA or gDNA used as material had been derived from T cells, B-cell-depleted T cells, or PBMCs.

V dropped 5 bases and J dropped 1; count of bases not matched to a gene: 4. Germline V gives CDR1 SQVTM, CDR2 ANQGSEA. The CDR3 covers 13 residues. The sequencing sample was made of peripheral blood. The V gene is TRBV29-1, the J gene TRBJ1-2; 7 bases are shared with TRBD1. The origin of this receptor is a woman between 70 and 85 years old with acute or convalescent COVID-19. The CDR3 coding sequence is TGCAGCGTTCAGGGGGGAGATAACTATGGCTACACCTTC. It is translated as CSVQGGDNYGYTF.